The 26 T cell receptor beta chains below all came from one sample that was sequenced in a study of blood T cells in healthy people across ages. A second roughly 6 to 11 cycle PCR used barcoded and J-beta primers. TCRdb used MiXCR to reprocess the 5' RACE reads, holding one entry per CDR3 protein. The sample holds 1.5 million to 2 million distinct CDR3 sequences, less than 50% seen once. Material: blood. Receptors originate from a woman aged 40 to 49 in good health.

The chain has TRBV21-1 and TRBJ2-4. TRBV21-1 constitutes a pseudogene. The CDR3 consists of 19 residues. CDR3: CASSKAPAGVLTDKNIQYF. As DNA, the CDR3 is TGTGCCAGCAGCAAAGCTCCGGCAGGAGTTTTGACAGACAAAAACATTCAGTACTTC.

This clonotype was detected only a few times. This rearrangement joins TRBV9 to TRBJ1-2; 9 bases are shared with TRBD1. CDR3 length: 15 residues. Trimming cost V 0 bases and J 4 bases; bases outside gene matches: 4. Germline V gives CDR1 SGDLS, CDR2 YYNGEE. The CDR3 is CASSVGGQGIYGYTF. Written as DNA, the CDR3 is TGTGCCAGCAGCGTAGGTGGACAGGGGATCTATGGCTACACCTTC.

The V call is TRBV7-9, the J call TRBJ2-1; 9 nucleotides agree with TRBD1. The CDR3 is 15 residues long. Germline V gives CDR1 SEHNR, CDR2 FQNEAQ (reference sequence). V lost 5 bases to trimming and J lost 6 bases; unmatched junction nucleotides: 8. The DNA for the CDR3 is TGTGCCAGCAGCATGGACAGGGGTCTTGGCAATGAGCAGTTCTTC. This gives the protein CASSMDRGLGNEQFF.

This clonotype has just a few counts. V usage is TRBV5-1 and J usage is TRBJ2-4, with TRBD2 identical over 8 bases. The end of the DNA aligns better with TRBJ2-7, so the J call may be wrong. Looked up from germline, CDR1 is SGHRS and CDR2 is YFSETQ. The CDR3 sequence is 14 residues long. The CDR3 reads CASSLTGGVREQYF. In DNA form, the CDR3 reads TGCGCCAGCAGCTTGACCGGGGGGGTTCGCGAGCAGTACTTC.

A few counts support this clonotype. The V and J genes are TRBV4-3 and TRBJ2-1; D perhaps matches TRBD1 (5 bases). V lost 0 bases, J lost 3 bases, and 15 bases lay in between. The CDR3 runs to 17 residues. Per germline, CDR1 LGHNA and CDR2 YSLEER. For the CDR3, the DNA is TGCGCCAGCAGCCAAGATGCGGCAGGGTTGTACTACAATGAGCAGTTCTTC. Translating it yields CASSQDAAGLYYNEQFF.

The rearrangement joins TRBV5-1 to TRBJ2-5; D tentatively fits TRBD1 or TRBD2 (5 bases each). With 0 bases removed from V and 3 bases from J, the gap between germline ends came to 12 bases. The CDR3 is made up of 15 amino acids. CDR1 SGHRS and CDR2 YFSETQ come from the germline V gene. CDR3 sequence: CASSLAAGAKETQYF. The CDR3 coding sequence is TGCGCCAGCAGCTTGGCCGCCGGGGCAAAAGAGACCCAGTACTTC.

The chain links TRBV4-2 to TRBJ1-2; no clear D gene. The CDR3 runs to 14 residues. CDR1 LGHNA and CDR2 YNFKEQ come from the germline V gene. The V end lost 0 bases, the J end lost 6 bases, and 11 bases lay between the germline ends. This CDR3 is CASSQELTYDGYTF. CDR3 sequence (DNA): TGTGCCAGCAGCCAAGAATTAACGTACGATGGCTACACCTTC.

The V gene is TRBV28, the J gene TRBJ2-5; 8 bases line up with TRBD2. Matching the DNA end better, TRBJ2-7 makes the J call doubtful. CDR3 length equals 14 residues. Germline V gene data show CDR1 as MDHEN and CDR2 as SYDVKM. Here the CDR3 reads CASSFTGREDEQYF. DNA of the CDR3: TGTGCCAGCAGTTTCACCGGGCGGGAGGACGAGCAGTACTTC.

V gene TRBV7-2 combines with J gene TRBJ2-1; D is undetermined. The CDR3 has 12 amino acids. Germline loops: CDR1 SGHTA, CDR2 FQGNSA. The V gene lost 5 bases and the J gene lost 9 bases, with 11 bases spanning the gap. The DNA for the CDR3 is TGTGCCAGCAGCCCCGCGTTGCGTGAGCAGTTCTTC. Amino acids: CASSPALREQFF.

The CDR3: CASSPDRAPNSPLHF. In DNA, the CDR3 is TGTGCCAGCAGCCCAGACAGGGCGCCTAATTCACCCCTCCACTTT. This chain connects TRBV7-2 to TRBJ1-6, with 7 nucleotides matching TRBD1. V lost 5 bases and J lost 6; bases outside the gene matches: 7. CDR1 is SGHTA, CDR2 FQGNSA, per germline. The CDR3 loop spans 15 amino acids.

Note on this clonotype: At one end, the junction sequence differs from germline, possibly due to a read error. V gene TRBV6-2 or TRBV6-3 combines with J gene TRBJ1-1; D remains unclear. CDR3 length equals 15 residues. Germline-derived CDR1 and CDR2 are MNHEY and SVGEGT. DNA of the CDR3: TGTGTCAGCAGTTACCTCGATCAAGGTAGGGCTGAAGCTTTCTTT. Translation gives CVSSYLDQGRAEAFF.

The CDR3 sequence is CATSRAGADEQFF. The CDR3 DNA reads TGTGCCACCAGCAGAGCGGGAGCGGACGAGCAGTTCTTC. This chain joins TRBV15 and TRBJ2-1, with D possibly TRBD2 on 6 matching bases. Looked up from germline, CDR1 is LNHNV and CDR2 is YYDKDF (reference sequence). The CDR3 has 13 residues. Trimming removed 1 base at V and 10 bases at J, with 11 bases between.

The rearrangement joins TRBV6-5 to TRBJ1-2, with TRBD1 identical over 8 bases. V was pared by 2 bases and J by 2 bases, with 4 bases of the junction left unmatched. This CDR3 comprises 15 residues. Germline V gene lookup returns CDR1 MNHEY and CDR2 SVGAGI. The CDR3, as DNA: TGTGCCAGCAGTTACCCGACAGGGGACAACTATGGCTACACCTTC. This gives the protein CASSYPTGDNYGYTF.

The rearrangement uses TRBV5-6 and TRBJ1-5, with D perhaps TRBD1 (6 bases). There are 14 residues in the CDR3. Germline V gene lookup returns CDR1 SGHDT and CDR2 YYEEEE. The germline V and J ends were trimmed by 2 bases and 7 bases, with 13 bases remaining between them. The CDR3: CASSFRGGVQPQHF. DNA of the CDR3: TGTGCCAGCAGCTTCAGGGGAGGCGTCCAGCCCCAGCATTTT.

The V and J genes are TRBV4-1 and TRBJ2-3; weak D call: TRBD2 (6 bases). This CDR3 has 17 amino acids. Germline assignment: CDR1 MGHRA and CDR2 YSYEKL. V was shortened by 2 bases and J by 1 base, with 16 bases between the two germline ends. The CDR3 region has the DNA TGCGCCAGCAGCCAATCCTTGGGGACTGCGGGCACAGATACGCAGTATTTT. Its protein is CASSQSLGTAGTDTQYF.

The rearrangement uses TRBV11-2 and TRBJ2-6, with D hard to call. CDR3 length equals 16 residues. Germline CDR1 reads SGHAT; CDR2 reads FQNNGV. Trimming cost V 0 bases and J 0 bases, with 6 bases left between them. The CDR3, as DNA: TGTGCCAGCAGCTTAGACTTAAGCTCTGGGGCCAACGTCCTGACTTTC. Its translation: CASSLDLSSGANVLTF.

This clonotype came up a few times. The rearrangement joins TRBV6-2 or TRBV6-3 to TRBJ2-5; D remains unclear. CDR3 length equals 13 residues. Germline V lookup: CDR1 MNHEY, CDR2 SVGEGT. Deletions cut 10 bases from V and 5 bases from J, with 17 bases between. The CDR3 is CAISQTSWETQYF. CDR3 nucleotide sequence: TGTGCCATCAGCCAGACATCATGGGAGACCCAGTACTTC.

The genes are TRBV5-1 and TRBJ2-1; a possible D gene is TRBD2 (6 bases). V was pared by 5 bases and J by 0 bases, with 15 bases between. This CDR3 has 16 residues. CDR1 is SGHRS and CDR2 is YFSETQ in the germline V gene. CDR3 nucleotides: TGCGCCAGCAGACCTCCCGGGAGCCTCTCCTACAATGAGCAGTTCTTC. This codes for CASRPPGSLSYNEQFF. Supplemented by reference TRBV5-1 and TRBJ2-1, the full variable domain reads KAGVTQTPRYLIKTRGQQVTLSCSPISGHRSVSWYQQTPGQGLQFLFEYFSETQRNKGNFPGRFSGRQFSNSRSEMNVSTLELGDSALYLCASRPPGSLSYNEQFFGPGTRLTVL.

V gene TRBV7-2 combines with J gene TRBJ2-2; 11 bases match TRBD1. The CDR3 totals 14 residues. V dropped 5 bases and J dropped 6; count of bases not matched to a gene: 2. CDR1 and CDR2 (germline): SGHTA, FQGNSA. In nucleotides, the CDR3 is TGTGCCAGCAGCGCGGGACAGGGGGCCGGGGAGCTGTTTTTT. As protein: CASSAGQGAGELFF.

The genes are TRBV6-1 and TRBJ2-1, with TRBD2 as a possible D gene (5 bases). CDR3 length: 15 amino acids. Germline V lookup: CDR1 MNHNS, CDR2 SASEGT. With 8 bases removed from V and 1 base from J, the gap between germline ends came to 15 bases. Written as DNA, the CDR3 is TGTGCCAGCCACACTCAACTAGGGTCCTACAATGAGCAGTTCTTC. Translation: CASHTQLGSYNEQFF.

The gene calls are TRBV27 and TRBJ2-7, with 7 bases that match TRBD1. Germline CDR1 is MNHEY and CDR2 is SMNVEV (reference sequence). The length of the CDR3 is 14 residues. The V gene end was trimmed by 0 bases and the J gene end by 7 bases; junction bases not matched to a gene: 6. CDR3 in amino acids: CASSLSTGPREQYF. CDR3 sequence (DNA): TGTGCCAGCAGTTTATCGACAGGGCCGCGGGAGCAGTACTTC.

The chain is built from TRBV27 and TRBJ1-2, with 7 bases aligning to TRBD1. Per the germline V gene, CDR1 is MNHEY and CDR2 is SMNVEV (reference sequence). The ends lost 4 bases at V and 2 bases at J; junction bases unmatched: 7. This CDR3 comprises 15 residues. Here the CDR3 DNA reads TGTGCCAGCAGTTCTCCGGGACAGAGAAACTATGGCTACACCTTC. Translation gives CASSSPGQRNYGYTF.

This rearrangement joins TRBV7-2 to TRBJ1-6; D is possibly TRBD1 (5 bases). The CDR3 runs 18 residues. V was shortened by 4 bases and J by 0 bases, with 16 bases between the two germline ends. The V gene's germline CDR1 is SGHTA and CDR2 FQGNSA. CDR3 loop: CASSYTGRRSSYNSPLHF. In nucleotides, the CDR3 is TGTGCCAGCAGCTACACAGGACGCAGGAGCTCCTATAATTCACCCCTCCACTTT.

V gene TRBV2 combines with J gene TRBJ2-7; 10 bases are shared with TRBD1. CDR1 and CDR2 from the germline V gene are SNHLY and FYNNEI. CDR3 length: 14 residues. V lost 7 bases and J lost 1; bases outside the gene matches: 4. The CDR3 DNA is TGTGCCAGCATTAGGGACAGGGGATCCTACGAGCAGTACTTC. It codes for CASIRDRGSYEQYF.

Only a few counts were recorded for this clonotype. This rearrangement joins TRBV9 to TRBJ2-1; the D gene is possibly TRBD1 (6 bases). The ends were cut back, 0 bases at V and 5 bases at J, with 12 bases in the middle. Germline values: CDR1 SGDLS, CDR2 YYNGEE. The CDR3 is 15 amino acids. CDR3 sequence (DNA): TGTGCCAGCAGCGTAGGCCAGGGGCGCCACAATGAGCAGTTCTTC. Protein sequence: CASSVGQGRHNEQFF. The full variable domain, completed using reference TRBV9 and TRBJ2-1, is DSGVTQTPKHLITATGQRVTLRCSPRSGDLSVYWYQQSLDQGLQFLIQYYNGEERAKGNILERFSAQQFPDLHSELNLSSLELGDSALYFCASSVGQGRHNEQFFGPGTRLTVL.

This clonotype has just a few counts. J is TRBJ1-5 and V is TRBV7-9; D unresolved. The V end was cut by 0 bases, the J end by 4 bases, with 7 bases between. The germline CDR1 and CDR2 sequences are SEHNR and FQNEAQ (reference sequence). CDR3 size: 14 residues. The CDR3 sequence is CASSLATGNQPQHF. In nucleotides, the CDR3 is TGTGCCAGCAGCTTAGCGACGGGGAATCAGCCCCAGCATTTT. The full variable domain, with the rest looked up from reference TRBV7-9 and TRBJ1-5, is DTGVSQNPRHKITKRGQNVTFRCDPISEHNRLYWYRQTLGQGPEFLTYFQNEAQLEKSRLLSDRFSAERPKGSFSTLEIQRTEQGDSAMYLCASSLATGNQPQHFGDGTRLSIL.